A single sample gave rise to the 20 T cell receptor beta chains below, sequenced in a study of T-cell memory formation after mild COVID-19. TCRdb passed the 5' RACE reads through MiXCR, listing each CDR3 protein once. This sample has around 150,000 distinct CDR3 sequences, with under 14% found just once. Material for sequencing was PBMCs or a T cell subset sorted from them (not recorded which). Source of these receptors: a man younger than 35 who had mild COVID-19 (a few samples of this study predate the infection). Cell type and time point are not known.

The chain has TRBV5-1 and TRBJ1-2, with 8 bases identical to TRBD1. Germline V gene data show CDR1 as SGHRS and CDR2 as YFSETQ. J gave up 2 bases and V 4 bases, and 7 bases lay outside the gene matches. The CDR3 loop spans 15 amino acids. In DNA form, the CDR3 reads TGCGCCAGCAGCCCGAGGGACAGGATAAACTATGGCTACACCTTC. Translating gives CASSPRDRINYGYTF.

The rearrangement uses TRBV7-9 and TRBJ1-5; 7 bases are a match to TRBD1. V was clipped by 5 bases and J by 4 bases; unmatched bases: 8. CDR1 is SEHNR, CDR2 FQNEAQ, per germline (reference sequence). The CDR3 sequence is 15 residues long. CDR3 region: CASSAMGQLNQPQHF. CDR3 nucleotides: TGTGCCAGCAGCGCGATGGGACAGCTTAATCAGCCCCAGCATTTT. Filled out from reference TRBV7-9 and TRBJ1-5, the complete variable domain reads DTGVSQNPRHKITKRGQNVTFRCDPISEHNRLYWYRQTLGQGPEFLTYFQNEAQLEKSRLLSDRFSAERPKGSFSTLEIQRTEQGDSAMYLCASSAMGQLNQPQHFGDGTRLSIL.

V and J are TRBV11-2 and TRBJ1-1; D gene ambiguous. Germline V gene data show CDR1 as SGHAT and CDR2 as FQNNGV. This CDR3 region has 16 residues. Trimming left V 3 bases short and J 4 bases short, with 18 bases between. CDR3 sequence: CASSFPRGRGGTEAFF. CDR3 DNA sequence: TGTGCCAGCAGCTTCCCTCGCGGGAGAGGTGGCACTGAAGCTTTCTTT.

V usage is TRBV5-1 and J usage is TRBJ1-2; TRBD1 agrees at 11 bases. V shed 3 bases, J shed 7 bases, and the junction held 14 bases outside the gene matches. Germline loops: CDR1 SGHRS, CDR2 YFSETQ. This CDR3 region has 17 residues. This CDR3 is CASSSRVEGQGVLGYTF. Here the CDR3 DNA reads TGCGCCAGCAGCTCCCGCGTAGAGGGACAGGGGGTCCTTGGCTACACCTTC.

This clonotype was counted at least ten times. The chain carries TRBV2 and TRBJ2-2; possible D gene TRBD1, 6 bases. The germline V and J ends were trimmed by 5 bases and 2 bases, with 12 bases remaining between them. Per germline, CDR1 SNHLY and CDR2 FYNNEI. The CDR3 is made up of 15 amino acids. The CDR3: CASSPGHANTGELFF. The CDR3 DNA is TGTGCCAGCAGTCCGGGACACGCTAACACCGGGGAGCTGTTTTTT.

The V call is TRBV15, the J call TRBJ2-6; a possible D gene is TRBD2 (6 bases). V was cut by 3 bases and J by 4 bases, with 10 bases left in between. Germline loops: CDR1 LNHNV, CDR2 YYDKDF (reference sequence). The CDR3 is 15 residues long. DNA for the CDR3: TGTGCCACCAGCAGGCGGGGTTCCGGGGCCAACGTCCTGACTTTC. This codes for CATSRRGSGANVLTF.

The chain uses TRBV6-6 and TRBJ2-2, with TRBD2 matching 7 bases. Germline V lookup: CDR1 MNHNY, CDR2 SVGAGI (reference sequence). This CDR3 region has 13 residues. V lost 2 bases and J lost 6; bases outside the gene matches: 0. CDR3 residues: CASSYRGAGELFF. The CDR3 region has the DNA TGTGCCAGCAGTTACCGGGGGGCCGGGGAGCTGTTTTTT.

This clonotype came up a few times. This chain connects TRBV6-6 to TRBJ2-5; D remains unclear. V was trimmed by 4 bases and J by 1 base, leaving 7 bases between them. Germline lookup yields CDR1 MNHNY and CDR2 SVGAGI (reference sequence). The CDR3 runs to 13 residues. CDR3 protein: CASSWLFQETQYF. The CDR3, as DNA: TGTGCCAGCAGTTGGTTATTCCAAGAGACCCAGTACTTC.

This clonotype was counted at least ten times. V is TRBV29-1 and J is TRBJ2-5; D remains ambiguous. The V end lost 3 bases, the J end lost 8 bases, and 7 bases lay between the germline ends. The CDR3 length is 10 residues. CDR1 and CDR2 (germline): SQVTM, ANQGSEA. Written as DNA, the CDR3 is TGCAGCGTTGACCTGGGTACCCAGTACTTC. Its protein product is CSVDLGTQYF.

This clonotype was observed a handful of times. This chain links TRBV6-5 with TRBJ1-6; D unresolved. The germline CDR1 and CDR2 sequences are MNHEY and SVGAGI. The germline V and J ends were trimmed by 6 bases and 11 bases, with 17 bases remaining between them. The CDR3 is made up of 14 amino acids. CDR3 bases: TGTGCCAGCAGCCTCTTGGATTCGACCGCACCCCTCCACTTT. It translates to CASSLLDSTAPLHF.

The V call is TRBV12-3 or TRBV12-4, the J call TRBJ2-2; D not certain. V lost 5 bases, J lost 0 bases, and 4 bases lay in between. The CDR3 consists of 13 residues. The CDR3 sequence: CASSATNTGELFF. The CDR3 bases are TGTGCCAGCAGTGCAACGAACACCGGGGAGCTGTTTTTT.

The J gene is TRBJ2-2, the V gene TRBV5-1; D could derive from TRBD1 or TRBD2 (5 bases each). This CDR3 is built from 15 residues. Trimming cost V 4 bases and J 0 bases, with 10 bases left between them. Germline values: CDR1 SGHRS, CDR2 YFSETQ. CDR3 coding DNA: TGCGCCAGCAGCCCCCGGGACCCGAACACCGGGGAGCTGTTTTTT. Translation gives CASSPRDPNTGELFF.

This clonotype was observed a few times. V gene TRBV25-1 combines with J gene TRBJ1-4, with D unresolved. Germline V gene data show CDR1 as MGHDK and CDR2 as SYGVNS. The CDR3 consists of 17 residues. With 3 bases removed from V and 2 bases from J, the gap between germline ends came to 16 bases. The CDR3 nucleotides read TGTGCCAGCAGTGAGGCAACCGAGGGTTGGACTAATGAAAAACTGTTTTTT. This sequence encodes CASSEATEGWTNEKLFF.

This chain connects TRBV5-1 to TRBJ1-1, with 10 positions matching TRBD1. Germline V gene data show CDR1 as SGHRS and CDR2 as YFSETQ. V was pared by 3 bases and J by 2 bases, with 4 bases of the junction left unmatched. This CDR3 spans 15 amino acids. The CDR3 sequence: CASSSGTGANTEAFF. The CDR3 DNA reads as TGCGCCAGCAGCTCCGGGACAGGGGCAAACACTGAAGCTTTCTTT.

V usage is TRBV5-1 and J usage is TRBJ1-1; D may be TRBD1 (5 bases). Germline V gene lookup returns CDR1 SGHRS and CDR2 YFSETQ. V was cut by 0 bases and J by 4 bases, with 16 bases left in between. The CDR3 covers 16 residues. The chain's CDR3 is CASSLGGIGVPTEAFF. The CDR3 DNA reads as TGCGCCAGCAGCTTGGGGGGGATAGGGGTCCCCACTGAAGCTTTCTTT.

The chain combines TRBV20-1 with TRBJ1-2, with 7 positions matching TRBD1. This CDR3 region has 16 residues. V trimming: 6 bases; J trimming: 6 bases; junction bases outside the gene matches: 19. CDR1 and CDR2 from the germline V gene are DFQATT and SNEGSKA (reference sequence). This CDR3 reads CSAHTATGPRGDGYTF. DNA of the CDR3: TGCAGTGCCCACACTGCGACAGGGCCTCGGGGCGATGGCTACACCTTC.

This clonotype was observed at least ten times. The chain combines TRBV7-8 with TRBJ2-3; perhaps TRBD2 as D (7 bases). This CDR3 spans 17 amino acids. Looked up from germline, CDR1 is SGHVS and CDR2 is FQNEAQ. Between the trimmed V and J ends, which lost 0 bases and 3 bases, there was a span of 16 bases. The DNA of the CDR3 is TGTGCCAGCAGCTTAGCTGGGTGGGGGGGCGCAACAGATACGCAGTATTTT. Translated, it gives CASSLAGWGGATDTQYF.

In its sample, this clonotype was seen many times. The chain is built from TRBV7-2 and TRBJ2-7; TRBD1 matches at 7 bases. Per the germline V gene, CDR1 is SGHTA and CDR2 is FQGNSA. The CDR3 extends over 13 amino acids. The J segment lost 2 bases and the V segment lost 3 bases, leaving 1 base of the junction unmatched. This chain's CDR3 is CASSFDRAYEQYV. The CDR3 DNA reads TGTGCCAGCAGCTTCGACAGGGCCTACGAGCAGTACGTC.

The chain carries TRBV2 and TRBJ2-2; D gene uncertain. CDR3 length: 13 residues. Germline V gives CDR1 SNHLY, CDR2 FYNNEI. Trimming left V 10 bases short and J 4 bases short, with 13 bases between. CDR3 loop: CAMDQLRTGELFF. The CDR3 DNA sequence: TGTGCCATGGACCAGCTCCGCACCGGGGAGCTGTTTTTT.

This clonotype was counted between two and nine times. The chain couples TRBV18 to TRBJ2-5; TRBD2 matches 8 bases. Trimming cost V 3 bases and J 4 bases; bases outside gene matches: 10. The CDR3 contains 16 residues. From germline, CDR1 is KGHSH and CDR2 LQKENI. CDR3 DNA sequence: TGTGCCAGCTCACCGCTCGGCGGGGGGCCGGGAGAGACCCAGTACTTC. This gives the protein CASSPLGGGPGETQYF.